The clone carrying this T cell receptor (beta chain) was detected only a few times. Antigen: not known. Unique molecular identifiers were present on the cDNA, which also gained a universal primer site by template switching. TCRdb re-called the 5' RACE reads through MiXCR, storing one row per CDR3 protein. The sample yields under 400,000 distinct CDR3 sequences, approximately 8.7% seen once. Germline CDR1 is DFQATT and CDR2 is SNEGSKA (reference sequence). Trimming stripped 0 bases from V and 5 bases from J, with 10 bases between. CDR3 length equals 13 residues. The data were taken from a study of identical twins. Study-wide results and caveats: Possibly, invariant MAIT and iNKT cells partly confounded zero-insertion analyses. Models underpredicted monozygotic twin sharing of out-of-frame TCR alpha.

This TCR came from a woman aged 45 to 65 in good health. V and J are TRBV20-1 and TRBJ2-5, with D possibly matching TRBD2 (6 bases). The sample taken for sequencing was naive T cells sorted from blood. CDR3 nucleotide sequence: TGCAGTGCTAGAGATCGTGGGGGGGAGACCCAGTACTTC. Protein product: CSARDRGGETQYF.